The 22 T cell receptor beta chains in this list originate from one sample, sequenced in a study of shared clonotypes between healthy human individuals (TCRdb year 2020). Library construction relied on the immunoSEQ multiplex PCR assay. Sourced from immuneACCESS, this table was stored by TCRdb with only in-frame sequences that have V and J called. A share of the clones is absent; for the studies checked, an unresolved V gene accounts for under half, and the remainder has no known explanation. This sample lists approximately 740,000 clones; around two thirds were detected once. The ten largest make up 1.7% of the sample. What was sequenced was memory CD4+ T cells sorted from blood. In light of the paper, this sample's cell subset or site label describes: CD45RA-negative fraction. These receptors originate from a woman in her twenties or thirties in good health.

CDR3 region: CASGGQKNNQPQHF. The CDR3 DNA follows: TGTGCCAGCGGGGGACAGAAGAATAATCAGCCCCAGCATTTT. The rearrangement links TRBV28 to TRBJ1-5, with 7 bases lining up with TRBD1. J gave up 4 bases and V 8 bases, and 8 bases lay outside the gene matches. Per the germline V gene, CDR1 is MDHEN and CDR2 is SYDVKM. The CDR3 sequence is 14 residues long. Filled out from reference TRBV28 and TRBJ1-5, the complete variable domain reads DVKVTQSSRYLVKRTGEKVFLECVQDMDHENMFWYRQDPGLGLRLIYFSYDVKMKEKGDIPEGYSVSREKKERFSLILESASTNQTSMYLCASGGQKNNQPQHFGDGTRLSIL.

The chain uses TRBV25-1 and TRBJ2-5; D unresolved. CDR1 and CDR2 from the germline V gene are MGHDK and SYGVNS. The V and J ends lost 2 bases and 5 bases respectively, with 18 bases between them. The CDR3 is 16 residues long. CDR3 bases: TGTGCCAGCAGTGAACGGGTGGGCCGTCGTTCGGAGACCCAGTACTTC. It codes for CASSERVGRRSETQYF.

The chain employs TRBV5-4 and TRBJ2-3; 9 bases match TRBD2. The CDR3 runs 15 residues. V dropped 1 base and J dropped 5; count of bases not matched to a gene: 5. CDR1 is SGHNT and CDR2 is YYREEE in the germline V gene (reference sequence). CDR3 nucleotides: TGTGCCAGCAGCTTGCGTAGCGGGAGTGGAGATACGCAGTATTTT. This codes for CASSLRSGSGDTQYF.

The chain uses TRBV25-1 and TRBJ2-3; 10 nucleotides agree with TRBD1. The CDR3 is made up of 16 amino acids. V shed 4 bases and J 3 bases; nucleotides not matched to a gene: 7. Germline V CDR1 and CDR2: MGHDK, SYGVNS. The CDR3: CASSGGPGQGTDTQYF. In DNA form, the CDR3 reads TGTGCCAGCAGTGGTGGGCCGGGACAGGGGACAGATACGCAGTATTTT.

V and J are TRBV5-1 and TRBJ1-1; 8 nucleotides line up with TRBD1. The CDR3 length is 16 residues. The V segment lost 4 bases and the J segment 1 base; nucleotides outside the gene matches: 9. Germline-derived CDR1 and CDR2 are SGHRS and YFSETQ. The CDR3 loop is CASSETGDSWNTEAFF. DNA for the CDR3: TGCGCCAGCAGCGAGACAGGGGATAGTTGGAACACTGAAGCTTTCTTT.

The chain joins TRBV7-9 to TRBJ1-2, with D tentatively TRBD1 (5 bases). The CDR3 extends over 14 amino acids. CDR1 and CDR2 (germline): SEHNR, FQNEAQ (reference sequence). Between the trimmed V and J ends, which lost 3 bases and 3 bases, there was a span of 11 bases. The CDR3 DNA follows: TGTGCCAGCAGCTTCCCCCAGGGCGACTATGGCTACACCTTC. Amino acids: CASSFPQGDYGYTF.

This rearrangement joins TRBV6-1 to TRBJ1-2; D is ambiguous. The CDR3 is made up of 14 amino acids. Germline V gene sequence: CDR1 MNHNS, CDR2 SASEGT. V was shortened by 4 bases and J by 2 bases, with 11 bases between the two germline ends. As DNA, the CDR3 is TGTGCCAGCAGTGTTAGTCAGTCAAACTATGGCTACACCTTC. Translating gives CASSVSQSNYGYTF.

CDR3: CASSSQGWYGYTF. DNA of the CDR3: TGTGCCAGCAGCTCGCAGGGTTGGTATGGCTACACCTTC. The chain links TRBV5-4 to TRBJ1-2; the D gene is possibly TRBD1 (5 bases). Trimming pared 3 bases from V and 5 bases from J, leaving 11 bases between. Germline V gene lookup returns CDR1 SGHNT and CDR2 YYREEE (reference sequence). The CDR3 has 13 residues.

The chain is built from TRBV27 and TRBJ2-7, with 11 nucleotides matching TRBD2. Germline V gives CDR1 MNHEY, CDR2 SMNVEV (reference sequence). V trimming: 2 bases; J trimming: 5 bases; junction bases outside the gene matches: 5. This CDR3 spans 15 amino acids. DNA for the CDR3: TGTGCCAGCAGTTTACGACTAGCGGGAAGCCACGAGCAGTACTTC. It codes for CASSLRLAGSHEQYF.

The rearrangement joins TRBV7-2 to TRBJ2-1; TRBD2 matches at 7 bases. The CDR3 runs to 15 residues. Trimming took 4 bases from V and 10 from J; bases not matched to a gene: 13. CDR1 is SGHTA, CDR2 FQGNSA, per germline. The DNA for the CDR3 is TGTGCCAGCAGCTCTTTGGCCCTAGTAGCGGGCGAGCAGTTCTTC. Protein sequence: CASSSLALVAGEQFF.

V usage is TRBV30 and J usage is TRBJ2-7; no clear D gene. The CDR3 runs to 14 residues. Germline CDR1 is GTSNPN and CDR2 is SVGIG (reference sequence). V was trimmed by 3 bases and J by 2 bases, leaving 14 bases between them. DNA of the CDR3: TGTGCCTGGAGGGGGAATTTAGGTCCCTACGAGCAGTACTTC. This translates into CAWRGNLGPYEQYF.

The chain has TRBV6-1 and TRBJ2-7; TRBD1 matches at 8 bases. Trimming cost V 3 bases and J 6 bases; bases outside gene matches: 4. The length of the CDR3 is 13 residues. The germline CDR1 and CDR2 sequences are MNHNS and SASEGT. The CDR3 DNA sequence: TGTGCCAGCAGTGAGATACAGGGGGTCGAGCAGTACTTC. It is translated as CASSEIQGVEQYF.

This clone appeared a few times. V and J are TRBV19 and TRBJ1-2; TRBD1 matches at 7 bases. The junction had 6 bases not matched to a gene; V was cut back by 5 bases and J by 0 bases. The germline V gene has CDR1 LNHDA and CDR2 SQIVND (reference sequence). The CDR3 sequence is 15 residues long. CDR3 in DNA: TGTGCCAGTAGTTCAGGGACAGCCTCTAACTATGGCTACACCTTC. This gives the protein CASSSGTASNYGYTF.

For this clone: This sequence is one base from a far larger clone and is likely a read error. The V and J genes are TRBV11-2 and TRBJ1-2; possible D gene TRBD1, 5 bases. The CDR3 has 12 amino acids. Germline CDR1 is SGHAT and CDR2 is FQNNGV. The V and J ends lost 5 bases and 3 bases respectively, with 7 bases between them. The CDR3 is CASSQGDYGYTF. The CDR3 DNA reads as TGTGCCAGCAGCCAGGGAGACTATGGCTACACCTTC.

The chain carries TRBV5-1 and TRBJ2-1; D possibly matches TRBD1 or TRBD2 (5 bases each). The CDR3 runs to 16 residues. V lost 3 bases and J 3 bases, leaving 16 bases between the germline ends. CDR1 SGHRS and CDR2 YFSETQ come from the germline V gene. This CDR3 reads CASSSSSGTSYNEQFF. CDR3 bases: TGCGCCAGCAGCTCCTCTTCCGGGACGAGCTACAATGAGCAGTTCTTC.

V gene TRBV4-1 combines with J gene TRBJ2-7, with unresolved D. CDR3 length: 14 residues. Trimming removed 1 base at V and 3 bases at J, with 10 bases between. Germline V gives CDR1 MGHRA, CDR2 YSYEKL. CDR3 sequence reads: CASSQAPQLYEQYF. The CDR3 nucleotides read TGCGCCAGCAGCCAAGCCCCACAGCTCTACGAGCAGTACTTC.

This clone was seen only a few times. V and J are TRBV7-2 and TRBJ2-2; weak D call: TRBD1 (6 bases). The CDR3 runs to 14 residues. The V and J ends lost 5 bases and 4 bases respectively, with 11 bases between them. Germline CDR1 is SGHTA and CDR2 is FQGNSA. CDR3 protein: CASSAGQITGELFF. In nucleotides, the CDR3 is TGTGCCAGCAGCGCCGGACAGATCACCGGGGAGCTGTTTTTT.

This chain links TRBV28 with TRBJ1-4; TRBD1 matches 7 bases. This CDR3 is built from 16 residues. Germline loops: CDR1 MDHEN, CDR2 SYDVKM. V lost 5 bases to trimming and J lost 5 bases; unmatched junction nucleotides: 11. In DNA, the CDR3 is TGTGCCAGCAGTAAGGGGGCCGGCAGCTCAAATGAAAAACTGTTTTTT. It translates to CASSKGAGSSNEKLFF.

V gene TRBV7-6 combines with J gene TRBJ1-2; no definite D call. V dropped 3 bases and J dropped 0 bases, with 11 bases sitting between them. Germline V gives CDR1 SGHVS, CDR2 FNYEAQ. The CDR3 is 15 amino acids. The CDR3 DNA is TGTGCCAGCAGCTTGGACCTTTCGGCTAACTATGGCTACACCTTC. It specifies CASSLDLSANYGYTF.

The chain uses TRBV4-1 and TRBJ1-4, with D perhaps TRBD1 (5 bases). Germline V lookup: CDR1 MGHRA, CDR2 YSYEKL. V was cut by 1 base and J by 7 bases, with 19 bases left in between. This CDR3 region has 17 residues. CDR3 coding DNA: TGCGCCAGCAGCCAAGGGCAGGGAAGCTCTGAAGGTGAAAAACTGTTTTTT. Protein: CASSQGQGSSEGEKLFF.

The chain's CDR3 is CASSESQGQGAGQPQHF. CDR3 DNA: TGTGCCAGCAGTGAAAGTCAGGGACAGGGAGCGGGTCAGCCCCAGCATTTT. The chain employs TRBV2 and TRBJ1-5, with TRBD1 matching over 9 bases. In germline, CDR1 is SNHLY, CDR2 FYNNEI. The CDR3 is made up of 17 amino acids. J gave up 6 bases and V 2 bases, and 11 bases lay outside the gene matches. The complete variable domain, with remaining parts taken from reference TRBV2 and TRBJ1-5, reads EPEVTQTPSHQVTQMGQEVILRCVPISNHLYFYWYRQILGQKVEFLVSFYNNEISEKSEIFDDQFSVERPDGSNFTLKIRSTKLEDSAMYFCASSESQGQGAGQPQHFGDGTRLSIL.

The rearrangement uses TRBV4-1 and TRBJ2-3; tentatively, D is TRBD2 (6 bases). Germline V gene lookup returns CDR1 MGHRA and CDR2 YSYEKL. This CDR3 spans 14 amino acids. V was clipped by 0 bases and J by 8 bases, with 12 bases between them. CDR3 sequence: CASSQDRRGSTQYF. The CDR3 DNA follows: TGCGCCAGCAGCCAAGATAGGCGGGGAAGTACGCAGTATTTT.